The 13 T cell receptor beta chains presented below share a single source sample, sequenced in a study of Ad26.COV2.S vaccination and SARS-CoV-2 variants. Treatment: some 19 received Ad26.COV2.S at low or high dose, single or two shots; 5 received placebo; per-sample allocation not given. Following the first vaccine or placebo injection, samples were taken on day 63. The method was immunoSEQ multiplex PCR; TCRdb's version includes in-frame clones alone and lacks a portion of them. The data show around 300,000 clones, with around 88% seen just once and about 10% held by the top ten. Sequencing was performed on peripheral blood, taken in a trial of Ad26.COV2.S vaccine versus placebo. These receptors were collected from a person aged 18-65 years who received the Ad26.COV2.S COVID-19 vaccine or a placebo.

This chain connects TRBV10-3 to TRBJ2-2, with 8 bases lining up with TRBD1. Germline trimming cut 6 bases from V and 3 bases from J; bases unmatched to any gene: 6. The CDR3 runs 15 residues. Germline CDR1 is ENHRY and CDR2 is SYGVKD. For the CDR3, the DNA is TGTGCCATCAGGGGAGCGGACAGGGACACCGGGGAGCTGTTTTTT. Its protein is CAIRGADRDTGELFF.

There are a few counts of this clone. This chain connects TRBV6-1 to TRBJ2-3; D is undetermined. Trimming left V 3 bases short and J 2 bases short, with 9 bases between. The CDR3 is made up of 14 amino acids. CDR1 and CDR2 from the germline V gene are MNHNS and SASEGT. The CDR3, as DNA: TGTGCCAGCAGTGATAGGGAATTCACAGATACGCAGTATTTT. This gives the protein CASSDREFTDTQYF.

The CDR3 reads CATSQTLYRRYNEQFF. DNA for the CDR3: TGTGCCACCAGCCAGACTCTCTACAGGCGCTACAATGAGCAGTTCTTC. The V and J genes are TRBV15 and TRBJ2-1; D perhaps matches TRBD1 (5 bases). Per the germline V gene, CDR1 is LNHNV and CDR2 is YYDKDF (reference sequence). CDR3 size: 16 residues. V was shortened by 5 bases and J by 3 bases, with 17 bases between the two germline ends.

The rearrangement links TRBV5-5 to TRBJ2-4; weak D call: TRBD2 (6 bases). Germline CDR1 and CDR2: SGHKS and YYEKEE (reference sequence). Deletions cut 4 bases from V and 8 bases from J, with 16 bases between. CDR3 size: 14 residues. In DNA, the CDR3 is TGTGCCAGCAGCCCCCGCGGAGGGGTTGACATTCAGTACTTC. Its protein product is CASSPRGGVDIQYF. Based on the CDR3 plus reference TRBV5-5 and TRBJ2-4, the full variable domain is DAGVTQSPTHLIKTRGQQVTLRCSPISGHKSVSWYQQVLGQGPQFIFQYYEKEERGRGNFPDRFSARQFPNYSSELNVNALLLGDSALYLCASSPRGGVDIQYFGAGTRLSVL.

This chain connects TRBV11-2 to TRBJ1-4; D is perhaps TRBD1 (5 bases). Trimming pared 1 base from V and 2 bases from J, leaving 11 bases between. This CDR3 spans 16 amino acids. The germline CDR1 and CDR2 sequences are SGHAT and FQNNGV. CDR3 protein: CASSLVAGQTNEKLFF. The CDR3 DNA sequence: TGTGCCAGCAGCTTAGTGGCAGGGCAGACTAATGAAAAACTGTTTTTT.

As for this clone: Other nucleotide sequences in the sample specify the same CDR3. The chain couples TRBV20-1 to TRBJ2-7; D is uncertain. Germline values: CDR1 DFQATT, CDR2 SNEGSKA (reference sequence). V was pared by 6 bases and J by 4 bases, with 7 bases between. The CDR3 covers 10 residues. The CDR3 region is CSAGLYEQYF. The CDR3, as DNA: TGCAGTGCCGGTCTTTACGAGCAGTACTTC.

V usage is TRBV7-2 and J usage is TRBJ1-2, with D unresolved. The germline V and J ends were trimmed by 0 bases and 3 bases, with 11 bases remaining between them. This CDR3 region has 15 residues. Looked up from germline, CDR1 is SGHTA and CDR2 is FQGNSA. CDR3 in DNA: TGTGCCAGCAGCTTAGCGGGGTCGACGTACTATGGCTACACCTTC. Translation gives CASSLAGSTYYGYTF.

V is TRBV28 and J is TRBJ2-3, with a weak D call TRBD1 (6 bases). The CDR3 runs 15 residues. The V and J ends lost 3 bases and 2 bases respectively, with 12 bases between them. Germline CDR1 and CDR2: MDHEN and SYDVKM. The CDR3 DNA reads TGTGCCAGCAGTTTCCTACAGGGTCCCACAGATACGCAGTATTTT. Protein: CASSFLQGPTDTQYF.

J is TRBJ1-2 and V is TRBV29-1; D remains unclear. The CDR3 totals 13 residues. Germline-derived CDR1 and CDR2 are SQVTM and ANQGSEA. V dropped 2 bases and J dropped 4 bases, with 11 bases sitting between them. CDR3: CSVENISGYGYTF. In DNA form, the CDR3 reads TGCAGCGTTGAAAATATCAGTGGCTATGGCTACACCTTC. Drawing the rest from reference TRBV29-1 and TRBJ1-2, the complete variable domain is SAVISQKPSRDICQRGTSLTIQCQVDSQVTMMFWYRQQPGQSLTLIATANQGSEATYESGFVIDKFPISRPNLTFSTLTVSNMSPEDSSIYLCSVENISGYGYTFGSGTRLTVV.

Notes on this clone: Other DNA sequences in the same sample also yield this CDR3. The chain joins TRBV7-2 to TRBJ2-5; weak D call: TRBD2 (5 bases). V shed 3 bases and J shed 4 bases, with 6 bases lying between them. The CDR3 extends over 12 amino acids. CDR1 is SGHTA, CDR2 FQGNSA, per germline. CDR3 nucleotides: TGTGCCAGCAGCTTGGGGAGAGAGACCCAGTACTTC. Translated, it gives CASSLGRETQYF.

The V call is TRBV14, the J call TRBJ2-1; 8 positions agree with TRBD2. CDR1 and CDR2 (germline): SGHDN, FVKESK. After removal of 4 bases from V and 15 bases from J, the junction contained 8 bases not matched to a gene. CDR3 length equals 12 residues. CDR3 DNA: TGTGCCAGCAGCCCGCTCGGAGGACTAGCGTTCTTC. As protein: CASSPLGGLAFF.

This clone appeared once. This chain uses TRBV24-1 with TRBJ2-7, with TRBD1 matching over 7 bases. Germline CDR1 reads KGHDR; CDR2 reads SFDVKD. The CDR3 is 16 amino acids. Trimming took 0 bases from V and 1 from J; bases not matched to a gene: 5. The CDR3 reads CATSDLDRESSYEQYF. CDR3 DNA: TGTGCCACCAGTGATTTGGACAGGGAGTCGTCCTACGAGCAGTACTTC.

CDR3 coding DNA: TGTGCTAGTGGTTCCAGGGGGTCCTACGAGCAGTACTTC. Translating it yields CASGSRGSYEQYF. V and J are TRBV12-5 and TRBJ2-7, with 7 bases aligning to TRBD1. The CDR3 covers 13 residues. Germline trimming cut 4 bases from V and 1 base from J; bases unmatched to any gene: 1. Germline V gene data show CDR1 as LGHNT and CDR2 as FRNRAP. The whole variable domain, remainder taken from reference TRBV12-5 and TRBJ2-7, is DARVTQTPRHKVTEMGQEVTMRCQPILGHNTVFWYRQTMMQGLELLAYFRNRAPLDDSGMPKDRFSAEMPDATLATLKIQPSEPRDSAVYFCASGSRGSYEQYFGPGTRLTVT.